The source of this T cell receptor (beta chain) is a study of beta chain features in type 1 diabetes. Every donor provided one heparinised blood draw, which averaged around 110 mL. Study-wide results and caveats: There were fewer insertions and more deletions at the VDJ junctions of type 1 diabetes patients. Across patients, naive, central memory and Treg TCRB repertoires exhibited apparently greater similarity than was observed across healthy donors.

Trimming took 3 bases from V and 0 from J, leaving 11 bases between them. This CDR3 is 14 amino acids long. Per germline, CDR1 GTSNPN and CDR2 SVGIG (reference sequence). This clone was seen a single time. Its antigen is not known. Expressed TCRB transcripts were sequenced because the isolated RNA had all been reverse transcribed beforehand. Assay: immunoSEQ multiplex PCR; the TCRdb copy retains only in-frame clones and omits some. The sample gives more than 60,000 clones, roughly 60% of which show up once; 2.2% is in the top ten. The receptor was derived from a woman between 18 and 30 years old in good health. Sample: Tregs from blood. The chain employs TRBV30 and TRBJ1-2; tentative D call: TRBD1 (5 bases). CDR3 sequence (DNA): TGTGCCTGGAGATGGGGGGGGTCTAACTATGGCTACACCTTC. Translating it yields CAWRWGGSNYGYTF. The entire variable domain, with the rest obtained from reference TRBV30 and TRBJ1-2, is as follows: SQTIHQWPATLVQPVGSPLSLECTVEGTSNPNLYWYRQAAGRGLQLLFYSVGIGQISSEVPQNLSASRPQDRQFILSSKKLLLSDSGFYLCAWRWGGSNYGYTFGSGTRLTVV.